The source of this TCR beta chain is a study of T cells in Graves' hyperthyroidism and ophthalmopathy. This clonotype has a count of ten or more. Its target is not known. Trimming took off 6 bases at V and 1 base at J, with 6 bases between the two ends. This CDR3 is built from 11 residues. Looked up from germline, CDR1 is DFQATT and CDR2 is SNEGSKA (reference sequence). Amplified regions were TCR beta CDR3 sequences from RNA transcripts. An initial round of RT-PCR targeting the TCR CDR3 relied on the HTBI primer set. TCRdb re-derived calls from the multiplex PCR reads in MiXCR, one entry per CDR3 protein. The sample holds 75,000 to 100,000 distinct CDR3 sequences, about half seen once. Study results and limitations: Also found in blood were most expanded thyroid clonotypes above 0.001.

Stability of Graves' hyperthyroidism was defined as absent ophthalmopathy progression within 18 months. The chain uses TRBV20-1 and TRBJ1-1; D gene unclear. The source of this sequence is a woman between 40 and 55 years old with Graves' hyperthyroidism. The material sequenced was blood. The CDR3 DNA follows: TGCAGTGCCCTGAAGAACACTGAAGCTTTCTTT. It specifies CSALKNTEAFF.